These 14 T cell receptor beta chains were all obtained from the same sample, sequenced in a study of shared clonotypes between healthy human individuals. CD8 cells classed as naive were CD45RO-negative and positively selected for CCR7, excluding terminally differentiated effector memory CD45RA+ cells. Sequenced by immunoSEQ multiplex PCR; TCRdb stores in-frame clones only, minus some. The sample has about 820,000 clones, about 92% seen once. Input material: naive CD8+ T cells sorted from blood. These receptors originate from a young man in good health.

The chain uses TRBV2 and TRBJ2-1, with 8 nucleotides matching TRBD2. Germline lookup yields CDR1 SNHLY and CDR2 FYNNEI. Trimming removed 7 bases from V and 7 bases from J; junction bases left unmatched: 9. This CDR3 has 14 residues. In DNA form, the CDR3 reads TGTGCCAGCACGAGAGCGGGAGTTGGTAATGAGCAGTTCTTC. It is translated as CASTRAGVGNEQFF. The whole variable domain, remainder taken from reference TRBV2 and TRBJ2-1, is EPEVTQTPSHQVTQMGQEVILRCVPISNHLYFYWYRQILGQKVEFLVSFYNNEISEKSEIFDDQFSVERPDGSNFTLKIRSTKLEDSAMYFCASTRAGVGNEQFFGPGTRLTVL.

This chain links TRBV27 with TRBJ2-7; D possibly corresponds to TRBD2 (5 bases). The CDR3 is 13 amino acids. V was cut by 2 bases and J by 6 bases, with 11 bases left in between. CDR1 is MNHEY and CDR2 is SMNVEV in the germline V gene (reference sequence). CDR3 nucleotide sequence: TGTGCCAGCAGTTTAATCCTAGCAGGCGAGCAGTACTTC. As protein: CASSLILAGEQYF.

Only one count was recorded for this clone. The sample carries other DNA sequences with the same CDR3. This chain's CDR3 is CASSPGTSRYNEQFF. The DNA of the CDR3 is TGTGCCAGCAGCCCCGGGACTAGCAGATACAATGAGCAGTTCTTC. V usage is TRBV28 and J usage is TRBJ2-1, with 9 bases lining up with TRBD2. This CDR3 has 15 amino acids. Germline V gene sequence: CDR1 MDHEN, CDR2 SYDVKM. V trimming: 6 bases; J trimming: 4 bases; junction bases outside the gene matches: 7. Looking up the rest from reference TRBV28 and TRBJ2-1 gives the full variable domain: DVKVTQSSRYLVKRTGEKVFLECVQDMDHENMFWYRQDPGLGLRLIYFSYDVKMKEKGDIPEGYSVSREKKERFSLILESASTNQTSMYLCASSPGTSRYNEQFFGPGTRLTVL.

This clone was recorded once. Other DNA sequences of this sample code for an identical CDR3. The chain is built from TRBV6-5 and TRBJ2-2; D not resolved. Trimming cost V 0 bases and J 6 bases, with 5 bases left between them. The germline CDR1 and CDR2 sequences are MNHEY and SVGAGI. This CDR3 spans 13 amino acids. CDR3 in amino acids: CASSYSGSGELFF. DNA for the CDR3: TGTGCCAGCAGTTACTCGGGTTCCGGGGAGCTGTTTTTT.

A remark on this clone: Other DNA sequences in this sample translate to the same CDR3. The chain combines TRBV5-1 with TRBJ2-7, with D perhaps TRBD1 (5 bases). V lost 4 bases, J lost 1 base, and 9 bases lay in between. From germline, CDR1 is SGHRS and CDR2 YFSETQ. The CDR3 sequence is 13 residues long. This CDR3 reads CASSPDSSYEQYF. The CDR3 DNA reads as TGCGCCAGCAGCCCCGACAGTTCCTACGAGCAGTACTTC.

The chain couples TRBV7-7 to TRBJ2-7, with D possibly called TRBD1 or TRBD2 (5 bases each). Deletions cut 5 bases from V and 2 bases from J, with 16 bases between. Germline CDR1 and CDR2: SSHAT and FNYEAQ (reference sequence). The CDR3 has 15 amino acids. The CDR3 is CASSPGDGAPYEQYF. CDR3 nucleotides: TGTGCCAGCAGCCCCGGGGACGGGGCCCCCTACGAGCAGTACTTC.

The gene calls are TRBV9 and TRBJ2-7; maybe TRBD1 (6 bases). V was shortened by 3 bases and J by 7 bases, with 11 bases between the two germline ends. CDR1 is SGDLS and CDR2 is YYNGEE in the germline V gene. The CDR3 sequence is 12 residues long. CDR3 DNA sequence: TGTGCCAGCAGCGCCGGGACAAGTGAGCAGTACTTC. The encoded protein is CASSAGTSEQYF.

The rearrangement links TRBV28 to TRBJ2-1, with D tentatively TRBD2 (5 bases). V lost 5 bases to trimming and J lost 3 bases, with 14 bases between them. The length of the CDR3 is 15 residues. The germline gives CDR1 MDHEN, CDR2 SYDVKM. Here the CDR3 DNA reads TGTGCCAGCAGTGTAGGAGGATCCAACTACAATGAGCAGTTCTTC. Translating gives CASSVGGSNYNEQFF.

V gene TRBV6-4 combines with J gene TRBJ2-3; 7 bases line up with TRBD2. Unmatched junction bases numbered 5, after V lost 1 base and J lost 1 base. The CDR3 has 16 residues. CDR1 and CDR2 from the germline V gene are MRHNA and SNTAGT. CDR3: CASSDWGGSGTDTQYF. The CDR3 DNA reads TGTGCCAGCAGTGACTGGGGGGGATCGGGCACAGATACGCAGTATTTT.

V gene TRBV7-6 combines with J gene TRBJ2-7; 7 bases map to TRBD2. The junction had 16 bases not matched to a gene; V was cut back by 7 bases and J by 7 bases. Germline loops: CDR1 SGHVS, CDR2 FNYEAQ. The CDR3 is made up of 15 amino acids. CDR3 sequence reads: CASTAEGGPYREQYF. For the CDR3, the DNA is TGTGCCAGCACCGCTGAGGGAGGGCCCTATCGTGAGCAGTACTTC.

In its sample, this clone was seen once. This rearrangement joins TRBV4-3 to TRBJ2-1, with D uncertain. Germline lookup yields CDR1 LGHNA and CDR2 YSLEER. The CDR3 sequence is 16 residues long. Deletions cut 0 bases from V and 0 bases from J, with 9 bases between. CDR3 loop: CASSQERGISYNEQFF. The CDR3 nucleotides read TGCGCCAGCAGCCAAGAACGCGGTATCTCCTACAATGAGCAGTTCTTC.

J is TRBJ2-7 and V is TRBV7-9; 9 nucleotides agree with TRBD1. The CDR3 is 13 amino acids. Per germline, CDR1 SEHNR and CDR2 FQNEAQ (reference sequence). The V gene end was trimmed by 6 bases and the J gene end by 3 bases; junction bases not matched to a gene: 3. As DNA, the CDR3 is TGTGCCAGCAGGGGACAGGGAGACTACGAGCAGTACTTC. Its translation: CASRGQGDYEQYF.

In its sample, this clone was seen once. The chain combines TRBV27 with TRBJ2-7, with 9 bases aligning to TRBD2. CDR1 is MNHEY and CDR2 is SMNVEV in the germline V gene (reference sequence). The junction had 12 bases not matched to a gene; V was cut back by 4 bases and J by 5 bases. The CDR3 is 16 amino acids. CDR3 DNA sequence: TGTGCCAGCAGTTCCCTAAATAGCGGGAGAGTCAACGAGCAGTACTTC. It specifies CASSSLNSGRVNEQYF.

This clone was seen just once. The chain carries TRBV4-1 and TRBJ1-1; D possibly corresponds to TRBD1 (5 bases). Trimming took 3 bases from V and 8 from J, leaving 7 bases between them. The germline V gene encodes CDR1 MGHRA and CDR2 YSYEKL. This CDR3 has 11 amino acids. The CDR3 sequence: CASSHRDEAFF. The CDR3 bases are TGCGCCAGCAGCCACCGGGACGAAGCTTTCTTT.